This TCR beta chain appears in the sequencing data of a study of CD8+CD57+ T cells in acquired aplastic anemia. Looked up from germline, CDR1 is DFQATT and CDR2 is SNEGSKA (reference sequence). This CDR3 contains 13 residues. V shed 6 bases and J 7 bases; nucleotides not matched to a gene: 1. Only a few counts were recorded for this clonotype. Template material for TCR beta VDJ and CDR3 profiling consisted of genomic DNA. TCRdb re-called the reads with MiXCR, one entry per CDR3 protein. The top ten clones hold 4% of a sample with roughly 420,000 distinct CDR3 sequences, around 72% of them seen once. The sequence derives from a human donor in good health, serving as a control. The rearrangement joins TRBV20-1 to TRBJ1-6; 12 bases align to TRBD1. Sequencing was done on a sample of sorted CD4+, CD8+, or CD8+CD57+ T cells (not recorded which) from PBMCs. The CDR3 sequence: CSAGTGGNSPLHF. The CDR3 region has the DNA TGCAGTGCCGGGACAGGGGGCAATTCACCCCTCCACTTT.